This T cell receptor beta chain was obtained from a study of vaccination and CD4 T cells after COVID-19. Overall study context: Of the convalescent patients, who were SARS-CoV-2 positive by nasal swab PCR, under ten had mild and one severe disease.

Indicated treatment: approximately nine-day PBMC culture with coronavirus spike peptide pools or control peptides (ViraFEST assay). The CDR3 spans 15 residues. J gave up 0 bases and V 7 bases, and 6 bases lay outside the gene matches. Germline-derived CDR1 and CDR2 are LNHDA and SQIVND (reference sequence). With regard to this clonotype: The antigen remains unidentified.

Once obtained from cultured CD4+ T cells, the DNA was sequenced using the Oncomine TCR Beta short-read assay. TCRdb redid the calling of the PCR reads with MiXCR, one entry per CDR3 protein. There are some 15,000 distinct CDR3 sequences in the sample; over 30% occur only once, and approximately 20% lies in the top ten. Source material: cultured CD4+ T cells from blood. This chain links TRBV19 with TRBJ1-5; TRBD1 aligns across 7 bases. The receptor was derived from a human donor with COVID-19. The CDR3 loop is CASTDRSYSNQPQHF. CDR3 bases: TGTGCCAGTACGGACAGGAGTTATAGCAATCAGCCCCAGCATTTT. The full variable domain, rest sourced from reference TRBV19 and TRBJ1-5, is DGGITQSPKYLFRKEGQNVTLSCEQNLNHDAMYWYRQDPGQGLRLIYYSQIVNDFQKGDIAEGYSVSREKKESFPLTVTSAQKNPTAFYLCASTDRSYSNQPQHFGDGTRLSIL.